Each of the 7 T cell receptor beta chains below was sequenced from the same sample in a study of cytomegalovirus exposure and HLA in healthy donors. This PCR relied on a set of 60 Vbeta primers and 13 Jbeta primers. Clones were read by immunoSEQ multiplex PCR, and TCRdb kept only the in-frame ones, dropping some. The data show some 120,000 clones, about two thirds seen once. Sequences were obtained from PBMCs. These receptors were obtained from a man aged 35 to 55 in good health and CMV-seropositive.

This clone is a singleton in its sample. The chain joins TRBV15 to TRBJ2-5; 8 nucleotides agree with TRBD1. The CDR3 contains 15 residues. Losses at the gene ends were 3 bases for V and 1 base for J; bases not matched to a gene: 4. Germline CDR1 LNHNV, CDR2 YYDKDF (reference sequence). CDR3 bases: TGTGCCACCAGCAGCGACAGGGGCCTCCAAGAGACCCAGTACTTC. Protein product: CATSSDRGLQETQYF.

A few counts support this clone. The DNA of the CDR3 is TGTGCCAGCTCACCACAGCGTGGGACGCGGGGTGAAAAACTGTTTTTT. This sequence encodes CASSPQRGTRGEKLFF. The J gene is TRBJ1-4, the V gene TRBV18; possible D gene TRBD1, 5 bases. From germline, CDR1 is KGHSH and CDR2 LQKENI. The CDR3 extends over 16 amino acids. Trimming took off 1 base at V and 7 bases at J, with 16 bases between the two ends.

CDR3 loop: CASRPHLGDSSNQPQHF. The CDR3 DNA reads as TGTGCCAGTAGACCCCACCTGGGGGACAGTAGCAATCAGCCCCAGCATTTT. The V and J genes are TRBV19 and TRBJ1-5; 7 positions agree with TRBD1. The CDR3 length is 17 residues. V gave up 6 bases and J gave up 0 bases; unmatched junction bases: 11. In germline, CDR1 is LNHDA, CDR2 SQIVND (reference sequence).

The chain combines TRBV27 with TRBJ2-3; 9 bases fit TRBD1. Germline V lookup: CDR1 MNHEY, CDR2 SMNVEV (reference sequence). The CDR3 is made up of 15 amino acids. V was clipped by 5 bases and J by 6 bases; unmatched bases: 9. CDR3 in amino acids: CASSLGTGLRDTQYF. The CDR3 DNA sequence: TGTGCCAGCAGTCTCGGGACAGGGCTACGGGATACGCAGTATTTT.

The V call is TRBV27, the J call TRBJ1-2, with TRBD1 identical over 10 bases. Germline V lookup: CDR1 MNHEY, CDR2 SMNVEV (reference sequence). The CDR3 runs to 16 residues. The V and J ends lost 6 bases and 3 bases, in that order; junction bases with no gene match: 10. CDR3 nucleotide sequence: TGTGCCAGCAGAGAAGGCGGGACAGGGGAGGACTATGGCTACACCTTC. This codes for CASREGGTGEDYGYTF.

The chain is built from TRBV28 and TRBJ1-1; D is unclear. The V end was cut by 6 bases, the J end by 1 base, with 9 bases between. In germline, CDR1 is MDHEN, CDR2 SYDVKM. The CDR3 sequence is 13 residues long. DNA of the CDR3: TGTGCCAGCAGGATGGACTCGAACACTGAAGCTTTCTTT. Its protein is CASRMDSNTEAFF.

The V call is TRBV10-3, the J call TRBJ1-4; D perhaps matches TRBD1 (5 bases). CDR3 length: 16 amino acids. The germline CDR1 and CDR2 sequences are ENHRY and SYGVKD. Trimming cost V 0 bases and J 0 bases, with 8 bases left between them. The CDR3 DNA is TGTGCCATCAGTGAGTCGTGGGGGGCAACTAATGAAAAACTGTTTTTT. Amino acid sequence: CAISESWGATNEKLFF.